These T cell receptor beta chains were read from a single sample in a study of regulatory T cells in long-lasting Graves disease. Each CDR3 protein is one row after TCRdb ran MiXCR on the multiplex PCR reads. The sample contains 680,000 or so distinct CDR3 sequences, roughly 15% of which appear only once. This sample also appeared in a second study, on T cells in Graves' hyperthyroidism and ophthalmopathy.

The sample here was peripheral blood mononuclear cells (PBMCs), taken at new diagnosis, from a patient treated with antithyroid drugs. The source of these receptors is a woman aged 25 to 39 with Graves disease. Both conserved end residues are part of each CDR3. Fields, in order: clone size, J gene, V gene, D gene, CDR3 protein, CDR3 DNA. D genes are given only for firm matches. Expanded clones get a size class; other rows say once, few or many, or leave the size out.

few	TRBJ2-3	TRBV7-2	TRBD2	CASSSLGGGRDTQYF	TGTGCCAGCAGCTCCCTGGGGGGGGGACGGGATACGCAGTATTTT
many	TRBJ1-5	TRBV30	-	CAWRSPGLGGNQPQHF	TGTGCCTGGAGGTCCCCAGGACTGGGGGGGAATCAGCCCCAGCATTTT
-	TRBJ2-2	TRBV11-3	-	CASSPDRSSGELFF	TGTGCCAGCAGCCCCGACCGGAGCTCTGGGGAGCTGTTTTTT
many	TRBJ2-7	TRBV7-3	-	CASSFQATGVIHEQYF	TGTGCCAGCAGCTTTCAGGCGACGGGAGTCATACACGAGCAGTACTTC
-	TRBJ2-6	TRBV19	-	CASSGGIGSSGANVLTF	TGTGCCAGTAGTGGAGGGATCGGGTCCTCTGGGGCCAACGTCCTGACTTTC
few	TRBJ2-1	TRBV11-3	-	CASSRSQTYNEQFF	TGTGCCAGCAGCCGAAGTCAGACCTACAATGAGCAGTTCTTC
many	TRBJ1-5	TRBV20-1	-	CSASGPRGDQPQHF	TGCAGTGCTAGTGGCCCCCGGGGCGATCAGCCCCAGCATTTT
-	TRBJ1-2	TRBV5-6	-	CASSLWGGSGGYTF	TGTGCCAGCAGCTTGTGGGGAGGCTCGGGCGGCTACACCTTC
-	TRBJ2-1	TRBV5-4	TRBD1	CASSSPGQGVYEQFF	TGTGCCAGCAGCTCACCGGGACAGGGGGTCTATGAGCAGTTCTTC
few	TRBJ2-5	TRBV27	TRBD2	CASSFLDVAGRSGETQYF	TGTGCCAGCAGTTTCCTGGATGTAGCGGGAAGGTCGGGGGAGACCCAGTACTTC
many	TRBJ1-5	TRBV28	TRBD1	CASTQGGQPQHF	TGTGCCAGCACCCAGGGGGGTCAGCCCCAGCATTTT
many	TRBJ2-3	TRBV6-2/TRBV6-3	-	CASSRRGGASTDTQYF	TGTGCCAGCAGTCGCCGTGGGGGCGCTAGCACAGATACGCAGTATTTT
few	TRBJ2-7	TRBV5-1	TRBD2	CASSLGASGPNYEQYF	TGCGCCAGCAGCTTGGGTGCTAGCGGGCCGAACTACGAGCAGTACTTC
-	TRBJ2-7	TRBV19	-	CASSVTGDRLEQYF	TGTGCCAGTAGTGTGACGGGGGACCGTCTCGAGCAGTACTTC
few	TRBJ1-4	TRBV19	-	CASSIARTENEKLFF	TGTGCCAGTAGTATTGCGAGAACGGAAAATGAAAAACTGTTTTTT